This entry features one T cell receptor (beta chain) sequence. The antigen is unknown. Sequenced by immunoSEQ multiplex PCR; TCRdb stores in-frame clones only, minus some. The sample has about 65,000 clones; around three quarters are singletons. This specimen belongs to a study of radiation and T cells in renal cell carcinoma. General study results and limits: Pretreatment tumor biopsies were lacking, so baseline clonotypes are unknown. From baseline, blood top tumor clonotypes peaked at 2 weeks post-radiation.

This CDR3 contains 15 residues. CDR1 and CDR2 (germline): LNHDA, SQIVND (reference sequence). V lost 0 bases to trimming and J lost 5 bases, with 13 bases between them. The time point is: blood 2 weeks post-SBRT. Described treatment: 15 Gy SBRT to primary tumor, nephrectomy 4 weeks later. Blood was sampled at baseline, 2 weeks and 4 weeks after SBRT. The origin of this receptor is a man in his sixties with renal cell carcinoma. The chain carries TRBV19 and TRBJ1-2; maybe TRBD1 (6 bases). The sequences come from blood, collected from a patient whose treatment included radiotherapy and nephrectomy. The CDR3 DNA reads as TGTGCCAGTAGTATAGATCGACCAGGGGCATATGGCTACACCTTC. Translating it yields CASSIDRPGAYGYTF.